These T cell receptor beta chains were read from a single sample in a study of cytomegalovirus exposure and HLA in healthy donors. Some clones are missing from TCRdb's copy, which holds only in-frame ones; the method was immunoSEQ multiplex PCR. The sample table sets out around 100,000 clones. The sample taken for sequencing was PBMCs. The receptors here all came from a man aged 25-45 years in good health and CMV-seronegative. CDR3s include the opening cysteine and the closing phenylalanine or tryptophan. The order of the fields is D gene, V gene, J gene, CDR3 protein, CDR3 DNA. D genes are given only for firm matches.

D: .; V: TRBV27; J: TRBJ1-5; CDR3: CASRGTTRNQPQHF; DNA: TGTGCCAGCAGGGGGACAACCCGCAATCAGCCCCAGCATTTT
D: .; V: TRBV2; J: TRBJ2-6; CDR3: CATLGAGRLSSGANVLTF; DNA: TGTGCCACTTTGGGGGCCGGGAGGCTGAGCTCTGGGGCCAACGTCCTGACTTTC
D: TRBD1; V: TRBV5-1; J: TRBJ1-2; CDR3: CASSAGGGWIDAGYTF; DNA: TGCGCCAGCAGTGCAGGGGGCGGTTGGATCGATGCTGGCTACACCTTC
D: TRBD1; V: TRBV6-1; J: TRBJ1-5; CDR3: CASMVGTVNQPQHF; DNA: TGTGCCAGCATGGTCGGGACAGTCAATCAGCCCCAGCATTTT
D: TRBD1; V: TRBV5-6; J: TRBJ2-7; CDR3: CASSLRQGYEQYF; DNA: TGTGCCAGCAGCCTAAGACAGGGATACGAGCAGTACTTC
D: .; V: TRBV28; J: TRBJ2-7; CDR3: CASSFFYEQYF; DNA: TGTGCCAGCAGTTTCTTTTACGAGCAGTACTTC
D: .; V: TRBV19; J: TRBJ2-2; CDR3: CASRVGGELFF; DNA: TGTGCCAGCCGGGTCGGCGGGGAGCTGTTTTTT
D: TRBD1; V: TRBV7-8; J: TRBJ1-2; CDR3: CASSARDRGFGYTF; DNA: TGTGCCAGCAGCGCCCGGGACAGGGGGTTTGGCTACACCTTC
D: .; V: TRBV27; J: TRBJ1-2; CDR3: CASSLEGDGGYTF; DNA: TGTGCCAGCAGCCTCGAGGGGGATGGTGGCTACACCTTC
D: TRBD1; V: TRBV6-6; J: TRBJ1-2; CDR3: CASSYVTGYGYTF; DNA: TGTGCCAGCAGTTACGTGACAGGGTACGGCTACACCTTC
D: TRBD1; V: TRBV6-6; J: TRBJ1-5; CDR3: CASSFSGQYSQPQHF; DNA: TGTGCCAGCAGTTTCTCGGGACAGTACAGTCAGCCCCAGCATTTT
D: .; V: TRBV29-1; J: TRBJ1-4; CDR3: CSVGSSTNEKLFF; DNA: TGCAGCGTTGGGAGCAGTACTAATGAAAAACTGTTTTTT
D: TRBD1; V: TRBV27; J: TRBJ1-2; CDR3: CASSFFSQGTANYGYTF; DNA: TGTGCCAGCAGTTTTTTTTCGCAGGGGACAGCTAACTATGGCTACACCTTC
D: TRBD1; V: TRBV7-2; J: TRBJ2-3; CDR3: CASSLWTGASDTQYF; DNA: TGTGCCAGCAGCTTATGGACAGGGGCGTCAGATACGCAGTATTTT
D: TRBD2; V: TRBV4-2; J: TRBJ2-1; CDR3: CASSQDLFGTNYNEQFF; DNA: TGTGCCAGCAGCCAAGATCTTTTCGGGACTAACTACAATGAGCAGTTCTTC
D: .; V: TRBV5-1; J: TRBJ1-5; CDR3: CASSLTGDQPQHF; DNA: TGCGCCAGCAGCTTGACAGGAGATCAGCCCCAGCATTTT
D: TRBD1; V: TRBV5-6; J: TRBJ2-3; CDR3: CASSLKGQGTDTQYF; DNA: TGTGCCAGCAGCTTGAAGGGACAGGGAACAGATACGCAGTATTTT
D: TRBD1; V: TRBV2; J: TRBJ1-1; CDR3: CATSGTGKVDTEAFF; DNA: TGTGCCACCAGTGGGACAGGGAAGGTGGACACTGAAGCTTTCTTT
D: TRBD1; V: TRBV6-5; J: TRBJ2-1; CDR3: CASSQQGSEQFF; DNA: TGTGCCAGCAGTCAACAGGGGTCCGAGCAGTTCTTC
D: TRBD1; V: TRBV7-3; J: TRBJ2-3; CDR3: CASSSGTGGIPSTDTQYF; DNA: TGTGCCAGCAGCTCTGGGACAGGGGGGATTCCTAGCACAGATACGCAGTATTTT
D: .; V: TRBV10-3; J: TRBJ1-4; CDR3: CAISEGGEKLFF; DNA: TGTGCCATCAGTGAGGGGGGGGAAAAACTGTTTTTT
D: TRBD2; V: TRBV4-1; J: TRBJ2-5; CDR3: CASSQVWAGGPQETQYF; DNA: TGCGCCAGCAGCCAAGTGTGGGCGGGGGGGCCCCAAGAGACCCAGTACTTC
D: .; V: TRBV19; J: TRBJ1-2; CDR3: CASSIAGTNYGYTF; DNA: TGTGCCAGTAGTATAGCCGGGACAAACTATGGCTACACCTTC
D: .; V: TRBV19; J: TRBJ2-3; CDR3: CASSMGENTDTQYF; DNA: TGTGCCAGTAGTATGGGAGAGAACACAGATACGCAGTATTTT
D: TRBD2; V: TRBV29-1; J: TRBJ2-5; CDR3: CSAAGVKETQYF; DNA: TGCAGCGCTGCGGGGGTAAAAGAGACCCAGTACTTC
D: TRBD2; V: TRBV6-5; J: TRBJ2-7; CDR3: CASSPSGETYEQYF; DNA: TGTGCCAGCAGTCCGAGCGGGGAAACCTACGAGCAGTACTTC
D: .; V: TRBV7-7; J: TRBJ2-2; CDR3: CASSLTRDTGELFF; DNA: TGTGCCAGCAGCCTAACACGGGACACCGGGGAGCTGTTTTTT
D: TRBD2; V: TRBV5-1; J: TRBJ2-7; CDR3: CASSLAIAGGSYEQYF; DNA: TGCGCCAGCAGCTTAGCCATAGCGGGGGGCTCCTACGAGCAGTACTTC
D: .; V: TRBV7-8; J: TRBJ1-2; CDR3: CASSLNGGHGYTF; DNA: TGTGCCAGCAGCTTGAATGGGGGCCATGGCTACACCTTC
D: .; V: TRBV6-5; J: TRBJ1-5; CDR3: CASSYTGINQPQHF; DNA: TGTGCCAGCAGTTACACAGGGATCAATCAGCCCCAGCATTTT
D: TRBD2; V: TRBV11-2; J: TRBJ2-4; CDR3: CASSSEVGGGEENIQYF; DNA: TGTGCCAGCAGCTCCGAAGTTGGCGGGGGGGAGGAAAACATTCAGTACTTC
D: TRBD1; V: TRBV7-9; J: TRBJ1-3; CDR3: CASSQGQGGSGNTIYF; DNA: TGTGCCAGCAGCCAAGGACAGGGTGGATCTGGAAACACCATATATTTT
D: TRBD1; V: TRBV5-1; J: TRBJ1-1; CDR3: CASSLDRGAGNTEAFF; DNA: TGCGCCAGCAGCTTAGACAGGGGGGCGGGGAACACTGAAGCTTTCTTT
D: .; V: TRBV5-6; J: TRBJ2-7; CDR3: CASRHWPRGPGGRSYEQYF; DNA: TGTGCCAGCAGACATTGGCCCAGGGGGCCGGGAGGCCGCTCCTACGAGCAGTACTTC
D: TRBD2; V: TRBV29-1; J: TRBJ2-1; CDR3: CSALRGTNEQFF; DNA: TGCAGCGCATTGCGGGGGACCAATGAGCAGTTCTTC
D: TRBD1; V: TRBV7-3; J: TRBJ2-2; CDR3: CASSLGGQGANTGELFF; DNA: TGTGCCAGCAGCCTAGGGGGACAGGGGGCGAACACCGGGGAGCTGTTTTTT
D: .; V: TRBV19; J: TRBJ1-2; CDR3: CASSIPGLLYGYTF; DNA: TGTGCCAGTAGTATACCGGGACTGCTTTATGGCTACACCTTC
D: .; V: TRBV7-8; J: TRBJ1-1; CDR3: CASSLWQGGVVTEAFF; DNA: TGTGCCAGCAGCTTATGGCAGGGAGGAGTAGTCACTGAAGCTTTCTTT
D: .; V: TRBV7-9; J: TRBJ1-1; CDR3: CASSLVGEEYEAFF; DNA: TGTGCCAGCAGCTTAGTAGGGGAAGAATATGAAGCTTTCTTT
D: .; V: TRBV7-8; J: TRBJ1-1; CDR3: CASSLNSEYTEAFF; DNA: TGTGCCAGCAGCCTAAACTCGGAGTACACTGAAGCTTTCTTT
D: TRBD1; V: TRBV11-2; J: TRBJ1-1; CDR3: CASSLQGVEAFF; DNA: TGTGCCAGCAGCTTACAGGGGGTTGAAGCTTTCTTT
D: .; V: TRBV4-1; J: TRBJ2-1; CDR3: CASSQGYPFGNNEQFF; DNA: TGCGCCAGCAGCCAGGGCTACCCTTTCGGGAACAATGAGCAGTTCTTC
D: TRBD1; V: TRBV11-2; J: TRBJ2-2; CDR3: CASSWDREAGELFF; DNA: TGTGCCAGCAGCTGGGACAGGGAGGCCGGGGAGCTGTTTTTT
D: .; V: TRBV6-5; J: TRBJ1-1; CDR3: CASSQHRVGEAFF; DNA: TGTGCCAGCAGTCAGCACAGGGTCGGGGAAGCTTTCTTT
D: TRBD1; V: TRBV2; J: TRBJ2-4; CDR3: CASSSKQGIPKNIQYF; DNA: TGTGCCAGCAGCTCCAAACAGGGGATTCCCAAAAACATTCAGTACTTC
D: TRBD1; V: TRBV6-1; J: TRBJ2-2; CDR3: CANPGTGDTGELFF; DNA: TGTGCCAACCCCGGGACAGGGGACACCGGGGAGCTGTTTTTT
D: TRBD1; V: TRBV13; J: TRBJ1-1; CDR3: CASSLRTGGSTEAFF; DNA: TGTGCCAGCAGCCTTCGGACAGGGGGGAGTACTGAAGCTTTCTTT
D: TRBD2; V: TRBV18; J: TRBJ2-3; CDR3: CASSPPTSGGTDTQYF; DNA: TGTGCCAGCTCACCACCGACAAGCGGGGGCACAGATACGCAGTATTTT
D: .; V: TRBV7-9; J: TRBJ2-3; CDR3: CASSPTRGASTDTQYF; DNA: TGTGCCAGCAGCCCCACTAGAGGAGCTAGCACAGATACGCAGTATTTT
D: TRBD1; V: TRBV6-6; J: TRBJ1-1; CDR3: CASRQDRGPGAFF; DNA: TGTGCCAGCAGACAAGACAGGGGGCCTGGGGCTTTCTTT
D: .; V: TRBV28; J: TRBJ1-5; CDR3: CASSLLGGGGLKPQHF; DNA: TGTGCCAGCAGCCTTCTTGGAGGGGGGGGTTTGAAGCCCCAGCATTTT
D: .; V: TRBV4-1; J: TRBJ2-1; CDR3: CASSQYPGTLYNEQFF; DNA: TGCGCCAGCAGCCAGTATCCGGGAACCCTGTACAATGAGCAGTTCTTC
D: TRBD1; V: TRBV5-4; J: TRBJ2-6; CDR3: CASSSMTGAGANVLTF; DNA: TGTGCCAGCAGCTCAATGACAGGGGCTGGGGCCAACGTCCTGACTTTC
D: .; V: TRBV6-5; J: TRBJ1-5; CDR3: CASGQGSNQPQHF; DNA: TGTGCCAGCGGTCAGGGGAGCAATCAGCCCCAGCATTTT
D: .; V: TRBV9; J: TRBJ2-5; CDR3: CASSQSPQPQETQYF; DNA: TGTGCCAGCAGCCAATCGCCACAGCCACAAGAGACCCAGTACTTC
D: .; V: TRBV5-1; J: TRBJ2-1; CDR3: CASSLGLGINEQFF; DNA: TGCGCCAGCAGCTTGGGACTAGGGATTAATGAGCAGTTCTTC
D: .; V: TRBV29-1; J: TRBJ1-5; CDR3: CSVGNRYSNQPQHF; DNA: TGCAGCGTAGGGAACAGGTATAGCAATCAGCCCCAGCATTTT